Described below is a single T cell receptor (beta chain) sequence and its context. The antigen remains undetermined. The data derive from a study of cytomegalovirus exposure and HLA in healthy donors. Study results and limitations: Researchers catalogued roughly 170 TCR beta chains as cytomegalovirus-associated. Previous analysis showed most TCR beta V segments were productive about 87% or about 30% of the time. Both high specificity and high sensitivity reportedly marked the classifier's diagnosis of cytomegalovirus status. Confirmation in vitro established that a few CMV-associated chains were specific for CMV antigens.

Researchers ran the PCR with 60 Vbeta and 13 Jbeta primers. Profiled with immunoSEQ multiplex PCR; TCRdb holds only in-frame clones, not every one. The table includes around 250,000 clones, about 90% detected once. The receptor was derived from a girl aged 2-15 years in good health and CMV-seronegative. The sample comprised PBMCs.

CDR3 in DNA: TGTGCCAGCAGTAGGACAGGGACCCTACTTAATGAGCAGTTCTTC. It is translated as CASSRTGTLLNEQFF. The gene calls are TRBV2 and TRBJ2-1, with TRBD1 identical over 8 bases. CDR1 and CDR2 (germline): SNHLY, FYNNEI. The CDR3 is 15 amino acids. The V segment lost 5 bases and the J segment 7 bases; nucleotides outside the gene matches: 10.